The 17 T cell receptor beta chains in this list originate from one sample, sequenced in a study of blood T cell repertoires in COVID-19. Libraries were prepared by immunoSEQ multiplex PCR; TCRdb keeps only in-frame clonotypes and omits some of them. This table holds about 280,000 clones, 85% found once. The sample comprised PBMCs or T cells enriched from blood (not recorded which). The receptors were sampled from a woman aged 45-65 years who had recovered from COVID-19.

This rearrangement joins TRBV19 to TRBJ1-2; TRBD1 matches 7 bases. Trimming removed 11 bases from V and 1 base from J; junction bases left unmatched: 10. The CDR3 consists of 14 residues. CDR1 and CDR2 from the germline V gene are LNHDA and SQIVND (reference sequence). The CDR3 DNA reads as TGTGCCGCCGCAAGAGGACAGGATAACTATGGCTACACCTTC. It encodes CAAARGQDNYGYTF. Full variable domain (missing parts from reference TRBV19 and TRBJ1-2): DGGITQSPKYLFRKEGQNVTLSCEQNLNHDAMYWYRQDPGQGLRLIYYSQIVNDFQKGDIAEGYSVSREKKESFPLTVTSAQKNPTAFYLCAAARGQDNYGYTFGSGTRLTVV.

In its sample, this clone was seen a few times. The chain has TRBV7-2 and TRBJ1-1; D might be TRBD1 (5 bases). Germline V gene lookup returns CDR1 SGHTA and CDR2 FQGNSA. V lost 1 base and J 0 bases, leaving 9 bases between the germline ends. This CDR3 is 15 amino acids long. As DNA, the CDR3 is TGTGCCAGCAGCTTAGGGGGGGGGATGAACACTGAAGCTTTCTTT. Amino acids: CASSLGGGMNTEAFF.

The gene calls are TRBV11-2 and TRBJ2-5, with a tentative D call TRBD2 (6 bases). This CDR3 is built from 14 residues. In germline, CDR1 is SGHAT, CDR2 FQNNGV. V lost 4 bases to trimming and J lost 0 bases, with 9 bases between them. CDR3 region: CASSSSVNQETQYF. CDR3 coding DNA: TGTGCCAGCAGCTCTAGCGTTAACCAAGAGACCCAGTACTTC. The complete variable domain, with remaining parts taken from reference TRBV11-2 and TRBJ2-5, reads EAGVAQSPRYKIIEKRQSVAFWCNPISGHATLYWYQQILGQGPKLLIQFQNNGVVDDSQLPKDRFSAERLKGVDSTLKIQPAKLEDSAVYLCASSSSVNQETQYFGPGTRLLVL.

V and J are TRBV2 and TRBJ2-7, with TRBD1 matching over 7 bases. The CDR3 covers 11 residues. Looked up from germline, CDR1 is SNHLY and CDR2 is FYNNEI. The junction had 5 bases not matched to a gene; V was cut back by 10 bases and J by 5 bases. This chain's CDR3 is CAKETGNEQYF. CDR3 nucleotides: TGTGCCAAGGAGACAGGGAACGAGCAGTACTTC.

This chain uses TRBV5-6 with TRBJ2-2; no definite D call. This CDR3 spans 16 amino acids. The germline V gene has CDR1 SGHDT and CDR2 YYEEEE. The V and J ends lost 2 bases and 0 bases respectively, with 11 bases between them. CDR3 in amino acids: CASSFEPRSNTGELFF. CDR3 bases: TGTGCCAGCAGCTTCGAACCCAGATCGAACACCGGGGAGCTGTTTTTT.

In DNA form, the CDR3 reads TGTGCCAGCAGCAGTACAGGGGCCCACACTGAAGCTTTCTTT. As protein: CASSSTGAHTEAFF. This chain links TRBV21-1 with TRBJ1-1; the tabulated D call, TRBD1, remains unverified against the DNA. TRBV21-1 is annotated as a pseudogene. The CDR3 is 14 residues long.

V usage is TRBV18 and J usage is TRBJ2-7, with D maybe TRBD1 (6 bases). This CDR3 region has 13 residues. Germline lookup yields CDR1 KGHSH and CDR2 LQKENI. The V end lost 3 bases, the J end lost 3 bases, and 9 bases lay between the germline ends. CDR3 nucleotide sequence: TGTGCCAGCTCACCTGGACAGAACTACGAGCAGTACTTC. Amino acid sequence: CASSPGQNYEQYF.

The chain is built from TRBV13 and TRBJ1-3; 7 bases line up with TRBD1. The CDR3 is 15 residues long. Germline V gene data show CDR1 as PRHDT and CDR2 as FYEKMQ (reference sequence). Losses at the gene ends were 5 bases for V and 0 bases for J; bases not matched to a gene: 4. CDR3 loop: CASSVAGGSGNTIYF. CDR3 nucleotide sequence: TGTGCCAGCAGCGTCGCAGGGGGCTCTGGAAACACCATATATTTT.

The chain carries TRBV30 and TRBJ2-5; no clear D gene. The CDR3 has 14 amino acids. Germline V gene lookup returns CDR1 GTSNPN and CDR2 SVGIG (reference sequence). Trimming took 3 bases from V and 1 from J, leaving 12 bases between them. As DNA, the CDR3 is TGTGCCTGGAGGTTGTGGGCCACCCAAGAGACCCAGTACTTC. This encodes CAWRLWATQETQYF.

This chain joins TRBV5-1 and TRBJ2-2, with TRBD1 as a possible D gene (6 bases). Germline lookup yields CDR1 SGHRS and CDR2 YFSETQ. V was pared by 2 bases and J by 0 bases, with 11 bases between. This CDR3 has 16 amino acids. CDR3 residues: CASSLGTGTNTGELFF. CDR3 nucleotide sequence: TGCGCCAGCAGCTTAGGAACAGGGACGAACACCGGGGAGCTGTTTTTT.

The rearrangement joins TRBV19 to TRBJ2-7; TRBD1 matches 10 bases. Per the germline V gene, CDR1 is LNHDA and CDR2 is SQIVND (reference sequence). This CDR3 contains 14 residues. With 5 bases clipped from V and 2 bases from J, the junction kept 3 bases outside the gene matches. The CDR3 region is CASSSGTGAYEQYF. CDR3 in DNA: TGTGCCAGTAGTTCCGGGACAGGGGCCTACGAGCAGTACTTC.

V gene TRBV28 combines with J gene TRBJ1-2; TRBD1 matches 8 bases. Germline CDR1 MDHEN, CDR2 SYDVKM. The CDR3 totals 14 residues. Trimming removed 6 bases from V and 2 bases from J; junction bases left unmatched: 5. CDR3 amino acids: CASRGQGDNYGYTF. The CDR3 region has the DNA TGTGCCAGCAGAGGACAGGGTGACAACTATGGCTACACCTTC.

This clone was counted once. V gene TRBV4-3 combines with J gene TRBJ2-7; a possible D gene is TRBD1 (5 bases). CDR1 is LGHNA and CDR2 is YSLEER in the germline V gene. Trimming pared 0 bases from V and 3 bases from J, leaving 18 bases between. This CDR3 spans 17 amino acids. CDR3: CASSQDLTTDANYEQYF. The CDR3 DNA sequence: TGCGCCAGCAGCCAAGATCTAACGACAGATGCCAACTACGAGCAGTACTTC.

J is TRBJ1-2 and V is TRBV4-1, with D unclear. V shed 3 bases and J shed 11 bases, with 25 bases lying between them. CDR1 and CDR2 from the germline V gene are MGHRA and YSYEKL. The CDR3 totals 16 residues. The CDR3 is CASSQTPLTDSLWYTF. The CDR3 DNA reads as TGCGCCAGCAGCCAGACCCCTCTGACGGACTCTCTTTGGTACACCTTC.

The genes are TRBV5-6 and TRBJ2-2, with D possibly TRBD2 on 6 matching bases. V lost 0 bases to trimming and J lost 4 bases, with 13 bases between them. The CDR3 spans 16 residues. Germline V gene sequence: CDR1 SGHDT, CDR2 YYEEEE. CDR3 DNA: TGTGCCAGCAGCTTGGTAATGGGGGGAGGCACCGGGGAGCTGTTTTTT. This translates into CASSLVMGGGTGELFF.

The V and J genes are TRBV19 and TRBJ2-2, with 12 bases lining up with TRBD2. The CDR3 has 17 amino acids. Trimming took 5 bases from V and 5 from J; bases not matched to a gene: 9. The germline V gene encodes CDR1 LNHDA and CDR2 SQIVND (reference sequence). The CDR3 sequence: CASSRASGRDGTGELFF. In DNA, the CDR3 is TGTGCCAGTAGTCGGGCTAGCGGGAGGGATGGGACCGGGGAGCTGTTTTTT.

V is TRBV30 and J is TRBJ1-6; D might be TRBD1 (6 bases). The CDR3 runs 14 residues. V was trimmed by 0 bases and J by 10 bases, leaving 13 bases between them. Germline values: CDR1 GTSNPN, CDR2 SVGIG (reference sequence). The DNA for the CDR3 is TGTGCCTGGAGTGTAGCGGCAGGGGAATCACCCCTCCACTTT. Its translation: CAWSVAAGESPLHF. Full variable domain (missing parts from reference TRBV30 and TRBJ1-6): SQTIHQWPATLVQPVGSPLSLECTVEGTSNPNLYWYRQAAGRGLQLLFYSVGIGQISSEVPQNLSASRPQDRQFILSSKKLLLSDSGFYLCAWSVAAGESPLHFGNGTRLTVT.